This record looks at one T cell receptor beta chain sequence and its context. The target antigen is unknown. After removal of 4 bases from V and 3 bases from J, the junction contained 12 bases not matched to a gene. The CDR3 extends over 16 amino acids. Germline CDR1 and CDR2: MGHRA and YSYEKL. The record originates from a study of PD-1 blockade in classical Hodgkin lymphoma. Assay used: immunoSEQ multiplex PCR; TCRdb lists only in-frame clones, some missing. The table has tens of thousands of clones, approximately 92% seen once. Study-wide points: Significantly greater TCR diversity emerged by C4D1 in CD4+ cells but not CD8+ cells.

All the patients suffered relapse after autologous stem cell transplantation, and brentuximab vedotin exposure differed. Best responses were complete response, partial response or progressive disease. This clonotype was sampled from a human donor with classical Hodgkin lymphoma. The sequences come from peripheral blood mononuclear cells (PBMCs), collected before the second cycle of nivolumab. The genes are TRBV4-1 and TRBJ2-7; 7 bases line up with TRBD2. The CDR3 DNA follows: TGCGCCAGCAGCCGCCCTATTGGGGAGGGTTTCTACGAGCAGTACTTC. Amino acids: CASSRPIGEGFYEQYF.